The 14 T cell receptor beta chains below all came from one sample that was sequenced in a study of T cell responses to AZD1222 COVID-19 vaccine. TCRdb's table, derived via immunoSEQ multiplex PCR, lists solely in-frame clones and lacks some. The sample contains about 150,000 clones, roughly nine tenths of which appear only once. The sequencing here drew on peripheral blood, taken on day 0 of AZD1222 vaccination. Receptors were obtained from an adult in good health.

This clone was recorded only once. The rearrangement links TRBV9 to TRBJ2-7; a weak D match, TRBD2 (6 bases). V was trimmed by 4 bases and J by 6 bases, leaving 14 bases between them. The length of the CDR3 is 13 residues. The germline CDR1 and CDR2 sequences are SGDLS and YYNGEE. Here the CDR3 reads CASSLYGGSEQYF. The CDR3 DNA follows: TGTGCCAGCAGCCTCTACGGGGGAAGCGAGCAGTACTTC.

The rearrangement links TRBV19 to TRBJ2-1, with D tentatively TRBD2 (6 bases). Between the trimmed V and J ends, which lost 4 bases and 0 bases, there was a span of 13 bases. The V gene's germline CDR1 is LNHDA and CDR2 SQIVND (reference sequence). The CDR3 covers 16 residues. The CDR3 nucleotides are TGTGCCAGTAGTACGGCCGGGGGTCCCTCCTACAATGAGCAGTTCTTC. Protein product: CASSTAGGPSYNEQFF.

The CDR3 DNA reads as TGTGCCAGTAGTATAGTAGGGGGGGCCGGGGAGCTGTTTTTT. Translated: CASSIVGGAGELFF. The gene calls are TRBV19 and TRBJ2-2; maybe TRBD2 (7 bases). Germline V gives CDR1 LNHDA, CDR2 SQIVND (reference sequence). CDR3 length: 14 residues. V dropped 1 base and J dropped 6 bases, with 9 bases sitting between them. The variable domain in full, with the rest retrieved from reference TRBV19 and TRBJ2-2, is DGGITQSPKYLFRKEGQNVTLSCEQNLNHDAMYWYRQDPGQGLRLIYYSQIVNDFQKGDIAEGYSVSREKKESFPLTVTSAQKNPTAFYLCASSIVGGAGELFFGEGSRLTVL.

This chain joins TRBV18 and TRBJ1-4; D call uncertain. Trimming pared 2 bases from V and 8 bases from J, leaving 9 bases between. This CDR3 is 13 amino acids long. Germline CDR1 is KGHSH and CDR2 is LQKENI. CDR3 coding DNA: TGTGCCAGCTCACCAGACGGGCACGAAAAACTGTTTTTT. It encodes CASSPDGHEKLFF.

The chain uses TRBV4-3 and TRBJ2-1; D remains unclear. CDR1 is LGHNA and CDR2 is YSLEER in the germline V gene. Trimming removed 1 base at V and 5 bases at J, with 9 bases between. The length of the CDR3 is 14 residues. As DNA, the CDR3 is TGCGCCAGCAGCCAAGCCGGGTCGAACAATGAGCAGTTCTTC. Protein sequence: CASSQAGSNNEQFF.

This chain joins TRBV23-1 and TRBJ1-5; the D is unclear. TRBV23-1 is an open reading frame, and its role is uncertain. V lost 2 bases, J lost 2 bases, and 19 bases lay in between. CDR3 size: 18 residues. The CDR3 DNA reads TGCGCCAGCAGTCAAAATCATCATGGTAGGCGAGGCAATCAGCCCCAGCATTTT. The encoded protein is CASSQNHHGRRGNQPQHF.

This sequence joins TRBV6-1 and TRBJ2-1, with unresolved D. Trimming pared 1 base from V and 0 bases from J, leaving 10 bases between. Germline values: CDR1 MNHNS, CDR2 SASEGT. This CDR3 contains 16 residues. The DNA for the CDR3 is TGTGCCAGCAGTGAAGGGTTGGGGTACTCCTACAATGAGCAGTTCTTC. It codes for CASSEGLGYSYNEQFF.

The CDR3 spells CASSYTGEKLFF. The DNA of the CDR3 is TGTGCCAGCAGCTATACAGGTGAAAAACTGTTTTTT. The chain carries TRBV6-5 and TRBJ1-4; maybe TRBD1 (5 bases). The V end was cut by 6 bases, the J end by 7 bases, with 9 bases between. Germline V lookup: CDR1 MNHEY, CDR2 SVGAGI. The CDR3 runs to 12 residues.

This chain links TRBV5-1 with TRBJ2-2; D may be TRBD2 (7 bases). Trimming shortened V by 6 bases and J by 4 bases, and 19 bases separated the two germline ends. There are 16 residues in the CDR3. CDR1 and CDR2 from the germline V gene are SGHRS and YFSETQ. CDR3 coding DNA: TGCGCCAGCATCCCGGGGGGCGGATTCGGCACCGGGGAGCTGTTTTTT. This translates into CASIPGGGFGTGELFF.

This sequence joins TRBV7-2 and TRBJ1-2, with TRBD1 matching over 7 bases. Unmatched junction bases numbered 9, after V lost 7 bases and J lost 4 bases. In germline, CDR1 is SGHTA, CDR2 FQGNSA. The length of the CDR3 is 14 residues. CDR3 coding DNA: TGTGCCAGCAACATGCAGACAGGGTCCTATGGCTACACCTTC. The encoded protein is CASNMQTGSYGYTF.

There are many counts of this clone. The CDR3 nucleotides read TGTGCCAGCAGCTTCCAGACGGGTCAAGAGACCCAGTACTTC. Translation gives CASSFQTGQETQYF. The V gene is TRBV7-2, the J gene TRBJ2-5; D not resolved. V shed 3 bases and J shed 2 bases, with 10 bases lying between them. Germline assignment: CDR1 SGHTA and CDR2 FQGNSA. This CDR3 contains 14 residues.

The chain combines TRBV9 with TRBJ2-7; D gene unclear. CDR1 and CDR2 from the germline V gene are SGDLS and YYNGEE. The CDR3 contains 12 residues. V lost 3 bases and J 5 bases, leaving 9 bases between the germline ends. The CDR3 protein is CASSAQKDEQYF. CDR3 in DNA: TGTGCCAGCAGCGCCCAAAAGGACGAGCAGTACTTC. Full variable domain (rest looked up from reference TRBV9 and TRBJ2-7): DSGVTQTPKHLITATGQRVTLRCSPRSGDLSVYWYQQSLDQGLQFLIQYYNGEERAKGNILERFSAQQFPDLHSELNLSSLELGDSALYFCASSAQKDEQYFGPGTRLTVT.

This sequence joins TRBV7-9 and TRBJ1-2; D perhaps matches TRBD1 (6 bases). V lost 5 bases and J lost 3, with 13 bases in between. Germline V gene lookup returns CDR1 SEHNR and CDR2 FQNEAQ (reference sequence). The CDR3 loop spans 14 amino acids. CDR3 sequence: CASSDWTEDYGYTF. CDR3 sequence (DNA): TGTGCCAGCAGCGATTGGACAGAGGACTATGGCTACACCTTC.

The CDR3 loop is CASGFSLGQLNQPQHF. CDR3 DNA sequence: TGTGCTAGTGGTTTTTCCTTGGGACAGCTAAATCAGCCCCAGCATTTT. V and J are TRBV12-5 and TRBJ1-5, with TRBD1 matching 7 bases. Germline V gene lookup returns CDR1 LGHNT and CDR2 FRNRAP. Losses at the gene ends were 3 bases for V and 4 bases for J; bases not matched to a gene: 9. CDR3 length: 16 residues.